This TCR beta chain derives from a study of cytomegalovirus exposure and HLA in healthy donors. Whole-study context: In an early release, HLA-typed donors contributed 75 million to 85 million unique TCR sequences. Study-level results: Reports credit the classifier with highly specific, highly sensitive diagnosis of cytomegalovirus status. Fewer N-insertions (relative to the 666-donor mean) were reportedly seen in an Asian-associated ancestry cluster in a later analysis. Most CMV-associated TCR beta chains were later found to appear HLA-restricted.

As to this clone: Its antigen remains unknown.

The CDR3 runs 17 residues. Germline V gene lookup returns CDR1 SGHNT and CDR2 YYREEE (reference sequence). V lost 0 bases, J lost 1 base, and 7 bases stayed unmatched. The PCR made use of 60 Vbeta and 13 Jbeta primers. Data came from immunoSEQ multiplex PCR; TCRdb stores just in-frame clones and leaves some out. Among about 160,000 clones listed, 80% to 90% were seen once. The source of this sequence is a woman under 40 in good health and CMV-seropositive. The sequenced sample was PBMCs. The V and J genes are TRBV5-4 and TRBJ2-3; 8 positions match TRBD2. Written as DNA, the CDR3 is TGTGCCAGCAGCTTGGATCTTAGCGGGACTCGCACAGATACGCAGTATTTT. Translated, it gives CASSLDLSGTRTDTQYF. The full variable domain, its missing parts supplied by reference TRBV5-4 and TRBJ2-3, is ETGVTQSPTHLIKTRGQQVTLRCSSQSGHNTVSWYQQALGQGPQFIFQYYREEENGRGNFPPRFSGLQFPNYSSELNVNALELDDSALYLCASSLDLSGTRTDTQYFGPGTRLTVL.